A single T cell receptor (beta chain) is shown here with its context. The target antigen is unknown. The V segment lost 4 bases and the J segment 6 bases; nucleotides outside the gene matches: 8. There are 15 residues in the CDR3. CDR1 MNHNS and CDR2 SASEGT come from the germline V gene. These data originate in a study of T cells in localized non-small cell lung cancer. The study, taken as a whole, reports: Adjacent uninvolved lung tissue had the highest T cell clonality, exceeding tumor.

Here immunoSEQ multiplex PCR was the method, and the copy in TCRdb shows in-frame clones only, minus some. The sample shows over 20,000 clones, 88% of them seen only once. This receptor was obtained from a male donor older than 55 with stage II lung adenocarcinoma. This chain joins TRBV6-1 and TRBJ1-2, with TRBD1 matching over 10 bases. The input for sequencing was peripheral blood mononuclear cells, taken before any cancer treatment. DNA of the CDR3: TGTGCCAGCAGTGGACGGACAGGGGGAAGGGATGGCTACACCTTC. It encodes CASSGRTGGRDGYTF.